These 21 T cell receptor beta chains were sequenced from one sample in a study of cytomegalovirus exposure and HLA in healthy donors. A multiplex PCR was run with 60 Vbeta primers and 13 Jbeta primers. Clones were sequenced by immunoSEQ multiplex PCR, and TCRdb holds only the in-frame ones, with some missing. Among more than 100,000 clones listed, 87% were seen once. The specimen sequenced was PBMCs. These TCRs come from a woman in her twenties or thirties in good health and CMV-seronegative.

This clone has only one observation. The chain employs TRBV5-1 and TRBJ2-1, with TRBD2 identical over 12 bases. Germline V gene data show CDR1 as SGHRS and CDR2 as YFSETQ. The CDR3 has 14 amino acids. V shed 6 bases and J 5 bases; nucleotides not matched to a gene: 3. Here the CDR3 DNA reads TGCGCCAGCAAGAGGACTAGCGGGAACAATGAGCAGTTCTTC. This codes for CASKRTSGNNEQFF.

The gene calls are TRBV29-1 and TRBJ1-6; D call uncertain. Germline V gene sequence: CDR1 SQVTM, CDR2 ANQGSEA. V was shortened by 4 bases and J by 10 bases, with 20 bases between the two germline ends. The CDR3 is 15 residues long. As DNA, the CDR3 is TGCAGCGTTGCCCTCGACACCCGCCGTGGCTCACCCCTCCACTTT. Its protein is CSVALDTRRGSPLHF.

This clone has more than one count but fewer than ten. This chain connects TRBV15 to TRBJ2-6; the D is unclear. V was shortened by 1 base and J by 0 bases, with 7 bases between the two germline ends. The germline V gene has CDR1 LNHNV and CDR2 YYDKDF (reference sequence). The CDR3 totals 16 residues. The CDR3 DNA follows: TGTGCCACCAGCAGAGTACCAGGCTCTGGGGCCAACGTCCTGACTTTC. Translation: CATSRVPGSGANVLTF.

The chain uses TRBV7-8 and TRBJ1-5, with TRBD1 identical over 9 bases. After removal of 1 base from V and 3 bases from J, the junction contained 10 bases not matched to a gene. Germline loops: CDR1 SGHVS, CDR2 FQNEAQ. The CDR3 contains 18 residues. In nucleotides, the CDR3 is TGTGCCAGCAGCTTAGGGTTACGGGGGACAGGGATCAATCAGCCCCAGCATTTT. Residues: CASSLGLRGTGINQPQHF.

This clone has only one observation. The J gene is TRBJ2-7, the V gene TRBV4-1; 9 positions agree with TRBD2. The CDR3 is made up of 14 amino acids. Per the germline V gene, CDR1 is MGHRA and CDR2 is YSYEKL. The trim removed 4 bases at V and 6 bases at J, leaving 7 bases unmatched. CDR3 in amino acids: CASSPPGLAREQYF. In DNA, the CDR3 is TGCGCCAGCAGCCCACCGGGACTAGCCCGCGAGCAGTACTTC.

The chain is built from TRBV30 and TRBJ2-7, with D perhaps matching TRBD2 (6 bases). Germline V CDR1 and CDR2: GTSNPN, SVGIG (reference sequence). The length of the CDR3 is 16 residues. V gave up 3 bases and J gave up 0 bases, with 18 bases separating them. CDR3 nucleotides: TGTGCCTGGAGACTCCAGGGATACGGGGGCTCCTACGAGCAGTACTTC. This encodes CAWRLQGYGGSYEQYF. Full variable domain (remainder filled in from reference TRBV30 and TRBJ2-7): SQTIHQWPATLVQPVGSPLSLECTVEGTSNPNLYWYRQAAGRGLQLLFYSVGIGQISSEVPQNLSASRPQDRQFILSSKKLLLSDSGFYLCAWRLQGYGGSYEQYFGPGTRLTVT.

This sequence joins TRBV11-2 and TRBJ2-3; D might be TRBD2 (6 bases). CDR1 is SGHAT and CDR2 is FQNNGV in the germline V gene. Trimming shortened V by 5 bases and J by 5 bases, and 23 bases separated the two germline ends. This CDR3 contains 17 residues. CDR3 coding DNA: TGTGCCAGCAGCCCACGAAGGCCGTCAAGGGGAGGAGATACGCAGTATTTT. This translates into CASSPRRPSRGGDTQYF.

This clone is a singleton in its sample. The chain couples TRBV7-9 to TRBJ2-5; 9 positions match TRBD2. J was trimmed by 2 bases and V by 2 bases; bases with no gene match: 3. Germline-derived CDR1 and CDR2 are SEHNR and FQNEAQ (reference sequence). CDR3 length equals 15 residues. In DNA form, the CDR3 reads TGTGCCAGCAGCTTAAATAGCGGGGGACAAGAGACCCAGTACTTC. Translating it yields CASSLNSGGQETQYF.

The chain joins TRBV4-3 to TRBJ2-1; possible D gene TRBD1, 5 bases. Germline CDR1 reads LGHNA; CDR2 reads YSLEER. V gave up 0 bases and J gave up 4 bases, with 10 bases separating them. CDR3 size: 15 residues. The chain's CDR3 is CASSQDGANYNEQFF. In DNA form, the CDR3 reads TGCGCCAGCAGCCAAGATGGGGCCAATTACAATGAGCAGTTCTTC.

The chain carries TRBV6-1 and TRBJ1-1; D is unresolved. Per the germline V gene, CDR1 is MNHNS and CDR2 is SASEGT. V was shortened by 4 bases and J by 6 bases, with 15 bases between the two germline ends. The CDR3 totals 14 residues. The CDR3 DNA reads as TGTGCCAGCAGTGGTAAGGTTGGAGGACCTGAAGCTTTCTTT. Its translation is CASSGKVGGPEAFF.

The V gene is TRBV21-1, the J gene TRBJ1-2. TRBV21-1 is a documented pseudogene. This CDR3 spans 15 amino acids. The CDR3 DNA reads TGTGCCAGCAGCAAAGCCGACGGCCACGTGGAGGGCTACACCTTC. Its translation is CASSKADGHVEGYTF.

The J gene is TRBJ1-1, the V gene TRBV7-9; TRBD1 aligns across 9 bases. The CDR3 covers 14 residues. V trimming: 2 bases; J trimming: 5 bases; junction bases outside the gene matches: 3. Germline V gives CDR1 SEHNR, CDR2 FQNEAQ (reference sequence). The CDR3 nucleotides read TGTGCCAGCAGCTTAAGACAGGGGGTTACTGAAGCTTTCTTT. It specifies CASSLRQGVTEAFF.

This chain's CDR3 is CASSKEVPTGSNQPQHF. As DNA, the CDR3 is TGTGCCAGCAGCAAAGAAGTCCCGACAGGGAGCAATCAGCCCCAGCATTTT. The rearrangement uses TRBV21-1 and TRBJ1-5; TRBD1, the D gene given by the table, was not confirmed from the DNA. TRBV21-1 is designated a pseudogene. The length of the CDR3 is 17 residues.

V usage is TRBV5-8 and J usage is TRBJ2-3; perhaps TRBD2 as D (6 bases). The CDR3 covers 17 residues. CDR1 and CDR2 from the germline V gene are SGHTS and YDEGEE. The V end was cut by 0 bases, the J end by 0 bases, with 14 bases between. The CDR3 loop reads CASSLAIRSGSTDTQYF. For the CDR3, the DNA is TGTGCCAGCAGCTTGGCGATTCGAAGCGGGAGCACAGATACGCAGTATTTT.

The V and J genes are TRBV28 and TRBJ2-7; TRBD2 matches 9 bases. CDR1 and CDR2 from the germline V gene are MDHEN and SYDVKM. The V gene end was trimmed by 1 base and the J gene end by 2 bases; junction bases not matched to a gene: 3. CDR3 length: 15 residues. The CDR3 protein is CASSLSTSGPYEQYF. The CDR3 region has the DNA TGTGCCAGCAGTTTATCGACTAGCGGTCCCTACGAGCAGTACTTC. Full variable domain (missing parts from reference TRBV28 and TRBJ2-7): DVKVTQSSRYLVKRTGEKVFLECVQDMDHENMFWYRQDPGLGLRLIYFSYDVKMKEKGDIPEGYSVSREKKERFSLILESASTNQTSMYLCASSLSTSGPYEQYFGPGTRLTVT.

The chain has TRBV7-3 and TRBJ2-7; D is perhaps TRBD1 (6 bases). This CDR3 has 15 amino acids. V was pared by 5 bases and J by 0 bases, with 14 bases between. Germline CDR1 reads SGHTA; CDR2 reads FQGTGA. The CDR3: CASSLEGVSSYEQYF. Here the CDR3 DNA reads TGTGCCAGCAGCCTCGAGGGGGTGTCCTCCTACGAGCAGTACTTC.

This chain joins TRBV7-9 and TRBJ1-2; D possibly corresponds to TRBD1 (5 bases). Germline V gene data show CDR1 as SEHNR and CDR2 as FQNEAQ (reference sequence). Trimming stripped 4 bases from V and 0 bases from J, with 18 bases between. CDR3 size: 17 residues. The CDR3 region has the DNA TGTGCCAGCAGCTCCTATTGGCCGGCCAGGGCTAACTATGGCTACACCTTC. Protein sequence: CASSSYWPARANYGYTF. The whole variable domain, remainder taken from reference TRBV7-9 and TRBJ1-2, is DTGVSQNPRHKITKRGQNVTFRCDPISEHNRLYWYRQTLGQGPEFLTYFQNEAQLEKSRLLSDRFSAERPKGSFSTLEIQRTEQGDSAMYLCASSSYWPARANYGYTFGSGTRLTVV.

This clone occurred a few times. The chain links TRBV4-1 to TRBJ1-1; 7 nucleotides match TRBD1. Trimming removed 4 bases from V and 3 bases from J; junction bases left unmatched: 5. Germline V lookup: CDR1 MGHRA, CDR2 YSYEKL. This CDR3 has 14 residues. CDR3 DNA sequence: TGCGCCAGCAGCCCGAGGACAGGAGACACTGAAGCTTTCTTT. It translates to CASSPRTGDTEAFF.

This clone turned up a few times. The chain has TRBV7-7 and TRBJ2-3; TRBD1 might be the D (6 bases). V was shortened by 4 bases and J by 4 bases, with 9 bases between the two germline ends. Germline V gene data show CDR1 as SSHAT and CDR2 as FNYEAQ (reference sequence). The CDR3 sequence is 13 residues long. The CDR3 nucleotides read TGTGCCAGCAGCTCAAACAGGGCAGATACGCAGTATTTT. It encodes CASSSNRADTQYF.

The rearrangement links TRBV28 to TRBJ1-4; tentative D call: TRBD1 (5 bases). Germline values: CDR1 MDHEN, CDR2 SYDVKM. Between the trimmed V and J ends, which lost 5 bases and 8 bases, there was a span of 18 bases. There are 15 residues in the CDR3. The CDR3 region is CASSPWGVGIEKLFF. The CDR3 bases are TGTGCCAGCAGTCCTTGGGGGGTGGGTATAGAAAAACTGTTTTTT. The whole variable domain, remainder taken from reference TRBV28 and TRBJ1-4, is DVKVTQSSRYLVKRTGEKVFLECVQDMDHENMFWYRQDPGLGLRLIYFSYDVKMKEKGDIPEGYSVSREKKERFSLILESASTNQTSMYLCASSPWGVGIEKLFFGSGTQLSVL.

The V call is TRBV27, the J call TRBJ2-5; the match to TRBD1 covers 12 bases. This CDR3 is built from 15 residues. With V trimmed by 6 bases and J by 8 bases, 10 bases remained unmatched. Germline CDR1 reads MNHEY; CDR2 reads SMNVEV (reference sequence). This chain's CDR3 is CASSTHRDRGLTQYF. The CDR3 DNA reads TGTGCCAGCAGCACACACCGGGACAGGGGGCTAACCCAGTACTTC.